This TCR beta chain was sequenced during a study of T cells in Graves' hyperthyroidism and ophthalmopathy. This CDR3 comprises 14 residues. Losses at the gene ends were 5 bases for V and 4 bases for J; bases not matched to a gene: 10. From germline, CDR1 is DFQATT and CDR2 SNEGSKA (reference sequence). RNA transcripts were the template for amplifying TCR beta CDR3 regions. HTBI primers drove first-round RT-PCR of the TCR CDR3. MiXCR was run by TCRdb on the multiplex PCR reads, yielding one entry per CDR3 protein. In the table there are some 510,000 distinct CDR3 sequences, 40% to 55% of which are singletons. Patients were excluded because of uncontrolled infection, other autoimmune disease, pregnancy or lactation.

Material for sequencing was peripheral blood or thyroid tissue (not recorded which). The genes are TRBV20-1 and TRBJ1-1; 7 nucleotides line up with TRBD1. The TCR originated in a woman aged 18-35 years with Graves' hyperthyroidism. CDR3 in amino acids: CSAGHRGVSTEAFF. Written as DNA, the CDR3 is TGCAGTGCTGGCCACAGGGGAGTCAGCACTGAAGCTTTCTTT.